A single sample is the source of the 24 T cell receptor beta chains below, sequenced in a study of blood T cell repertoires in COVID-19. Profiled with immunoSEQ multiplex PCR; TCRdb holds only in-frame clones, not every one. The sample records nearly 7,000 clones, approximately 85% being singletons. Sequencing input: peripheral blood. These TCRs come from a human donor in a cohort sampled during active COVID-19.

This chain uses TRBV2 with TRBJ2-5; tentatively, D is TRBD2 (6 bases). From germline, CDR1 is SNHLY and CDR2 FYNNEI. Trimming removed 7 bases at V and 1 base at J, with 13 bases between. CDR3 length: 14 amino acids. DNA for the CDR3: TGTGCCAGCACAGTTAGCGGTTCCCAAGAGACCCAGTACTTC. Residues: CASTVSGSQETQYF.

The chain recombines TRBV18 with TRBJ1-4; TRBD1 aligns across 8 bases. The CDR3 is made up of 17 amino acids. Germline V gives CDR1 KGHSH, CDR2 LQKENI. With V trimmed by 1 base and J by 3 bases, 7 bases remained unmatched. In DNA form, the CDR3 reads TGTGCCAGCTCACCACTTAGGGCAGGGGGCTCTAATGAAAAACTGTTTTTT. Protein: CASSPLRAGGSNEKLFF. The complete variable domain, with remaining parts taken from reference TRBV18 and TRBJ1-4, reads NAGVMQNPRHLVRRRGQEARLRCSPMKGHSHVYWYRQLPEEGLKFMVYLQKENIIDESGMPKERFSAEFPKEGPSILRIQQVVRGDSAAYFCASSPLRAGGSNEKLFFGSGTQLSVL.

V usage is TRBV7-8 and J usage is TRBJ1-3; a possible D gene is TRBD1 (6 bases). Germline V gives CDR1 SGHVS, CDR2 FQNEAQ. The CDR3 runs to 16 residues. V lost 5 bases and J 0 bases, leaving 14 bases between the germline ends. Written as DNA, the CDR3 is TGTGCCAGCAGCCTATGGACAGTATTCTCTGGAAACACCATATATTTT. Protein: CASSLWTVFSGNTIYF.

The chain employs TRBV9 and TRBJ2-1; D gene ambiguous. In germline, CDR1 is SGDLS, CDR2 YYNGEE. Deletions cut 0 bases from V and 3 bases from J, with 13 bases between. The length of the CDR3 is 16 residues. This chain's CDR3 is CASSVEVSRYYNEQFF. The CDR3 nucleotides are TGTGCCAGCAGCGTAGAGGTTAGCAGATACTACAATGAGCAGTTCTTC.

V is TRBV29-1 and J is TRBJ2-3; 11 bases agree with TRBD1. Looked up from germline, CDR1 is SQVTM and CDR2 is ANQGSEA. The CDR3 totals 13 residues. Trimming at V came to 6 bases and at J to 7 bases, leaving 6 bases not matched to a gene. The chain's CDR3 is CSVGDRGGNTQYF. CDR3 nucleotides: TGCAGCGTGGGGGACAGGGGGGGAAATACGCAGTATTTT.

The CDR3 loop is CASSYPGTGSYEQYF. In nucleotides, the CDR3 is TGTGCCAGCAGTTACCCCGGGACAGGGTCCTACGAGCAGTACTTC. The chain carries TRBV6-2 or TRBV6-3 and TRBJ2-7, with TRBD1 matching 9 bases. The CDR3 spans 15 residues. In germline, CDR1 is MNHEY, CDR2 SVGEGT. The junction had 3 bases not matched to a gene; V was cut back by 2 bases and J by 1 base.

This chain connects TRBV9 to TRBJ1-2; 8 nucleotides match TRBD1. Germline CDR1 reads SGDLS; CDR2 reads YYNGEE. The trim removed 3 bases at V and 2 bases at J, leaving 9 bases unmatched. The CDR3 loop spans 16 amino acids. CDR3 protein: CASSGPRQGQNYGYTF. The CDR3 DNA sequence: TGTGCCAGCAGCGGACCTCGACAGGGGCAAAACTATGGCTACACCTTC.

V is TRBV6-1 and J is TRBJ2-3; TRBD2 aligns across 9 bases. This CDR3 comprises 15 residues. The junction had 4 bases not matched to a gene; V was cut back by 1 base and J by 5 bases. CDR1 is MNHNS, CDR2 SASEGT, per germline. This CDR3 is CASSEGSGGIDTQYF. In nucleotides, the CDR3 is TGTGCCAGCAGTGAAGGTAGCGGGGGAATAGATACGCAGTATTTT.

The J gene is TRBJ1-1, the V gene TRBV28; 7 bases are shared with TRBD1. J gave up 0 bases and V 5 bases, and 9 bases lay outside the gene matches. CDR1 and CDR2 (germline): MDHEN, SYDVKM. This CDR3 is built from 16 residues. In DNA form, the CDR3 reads TGTGCCAGCAGTCCCGGACAGGCGCACCTGAACACTGAAGCTTTCTTT. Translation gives CASSPGQAHLNTEAFF. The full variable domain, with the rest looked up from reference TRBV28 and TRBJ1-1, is DVKVTQSSRYLVKRTGEKVFLECVQDMDHENMFWYRQDPGLGLRLIYFSYDVKMKEKGDIPEGYSVSREKKERFSLILESASTNQTSMYLCASSPGQAHLNTEAFFGQGTRLTVV.

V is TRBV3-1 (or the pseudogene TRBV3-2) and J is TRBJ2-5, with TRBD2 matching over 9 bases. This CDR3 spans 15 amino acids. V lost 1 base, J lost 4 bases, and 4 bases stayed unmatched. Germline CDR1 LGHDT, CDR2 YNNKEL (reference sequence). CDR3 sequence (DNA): TGTGCCAGCAGCCAAGTCTCTAGCGGGGTAGAGACCCAGTACTTC. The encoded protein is CASSQVSSGVETQYF.

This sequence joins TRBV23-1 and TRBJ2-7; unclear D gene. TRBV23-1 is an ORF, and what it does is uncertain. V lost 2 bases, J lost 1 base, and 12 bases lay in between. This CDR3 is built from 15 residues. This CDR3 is CASSQSAASSYEQYF. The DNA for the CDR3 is TGCGCCAGCAGTCAAAGTGCCGCCAGTTCCTACGAGCAGTACTTC.

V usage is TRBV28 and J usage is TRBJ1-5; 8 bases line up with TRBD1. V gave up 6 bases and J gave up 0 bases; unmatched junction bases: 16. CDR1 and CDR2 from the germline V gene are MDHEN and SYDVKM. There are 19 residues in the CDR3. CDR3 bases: TGTGCCAGCAGACCACCTGCGACAGGGGACATATATAGCAATCAGCCCCAGCATTTT. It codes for CASRPPATGDIYSNQPQHF.

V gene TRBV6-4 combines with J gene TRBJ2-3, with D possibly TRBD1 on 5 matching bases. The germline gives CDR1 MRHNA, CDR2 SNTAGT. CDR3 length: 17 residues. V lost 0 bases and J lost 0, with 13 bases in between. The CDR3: CASSDSGAADSTDTQYF. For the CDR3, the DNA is TGTGCCAGCAGTGACTCTGGGGCAGCCGATAGCACAGATACGCAGTATTTT.

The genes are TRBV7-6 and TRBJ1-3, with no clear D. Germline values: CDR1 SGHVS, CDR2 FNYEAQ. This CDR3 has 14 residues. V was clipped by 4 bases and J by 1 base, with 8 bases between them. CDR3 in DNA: TGTGCCAGCAGCTCAACAGTATCTGGAAACACCATATATTTT. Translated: CASSSTVSGNTIYF.

CDR3 in DNA: TGTGCCAGCAGCTTACACTTGAACACTGAAGCTTTCTTT. Residues: CASSLHLNTEAFF. The V call is TRBV7-9, the J call TRBJ1-1; no reliable D call. V lost 2 bases and J 0 bases, leaving 4 bases between the germline ends. This CDR3 spans 13 amino acids. Germline V gene sequence: CDR1 SEHNR, CDR2 FQNEAQ (reference sequence).

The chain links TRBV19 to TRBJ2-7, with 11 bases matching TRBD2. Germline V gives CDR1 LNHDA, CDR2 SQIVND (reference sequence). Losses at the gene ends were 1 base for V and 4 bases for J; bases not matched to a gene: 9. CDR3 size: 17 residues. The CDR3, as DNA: TGTGCCAGTAGTATAGGCCCCCGACTAGCGGGGCGTTACGAGCAGTACTTC. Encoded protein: CASSIGPRLAGRYEQYF.

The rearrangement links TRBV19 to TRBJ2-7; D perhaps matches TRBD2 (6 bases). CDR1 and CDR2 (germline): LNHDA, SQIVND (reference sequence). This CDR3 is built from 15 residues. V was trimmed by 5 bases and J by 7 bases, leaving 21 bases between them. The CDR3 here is CASSPTSLSPWEQYF. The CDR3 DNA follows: TGTGCCAGTAGTCCCACTAGCTTATCCCCGTGGGAGCAGTACTTC. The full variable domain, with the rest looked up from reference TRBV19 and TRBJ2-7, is DGGITQSPKYLFRKEGQNVTLSCEQNLNHDAMYWYRQDPGQGLRLIYYSQIVNDFQKGDIAEGYSVSREKKESFPLTVTSAQKNPTAFYLCASSPTSLSPWEQYFGPGTRLTVT.

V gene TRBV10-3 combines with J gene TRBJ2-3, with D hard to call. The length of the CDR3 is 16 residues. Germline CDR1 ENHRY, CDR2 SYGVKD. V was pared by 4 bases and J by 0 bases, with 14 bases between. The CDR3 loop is CAISGLNGLSTDTQYF. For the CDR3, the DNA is TGTGCCATCAGTGGGCTTAATGGTCTTAGCACAGATACGCAGTATTTT.

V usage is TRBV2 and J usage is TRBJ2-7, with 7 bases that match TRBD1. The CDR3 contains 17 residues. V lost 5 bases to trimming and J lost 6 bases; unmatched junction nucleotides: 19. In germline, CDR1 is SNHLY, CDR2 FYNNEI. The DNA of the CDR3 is TGTGCCAGCAGTACTTTGATGGTCGAAGGGGGCGAAACCGAGCAGTACTTC. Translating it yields CASSTLMVEGGETEQYF.

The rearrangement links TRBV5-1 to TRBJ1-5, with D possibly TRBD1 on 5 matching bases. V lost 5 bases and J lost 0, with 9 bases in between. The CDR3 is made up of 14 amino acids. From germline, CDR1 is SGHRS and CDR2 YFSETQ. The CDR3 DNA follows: TGCGCCAGCAGGCCTGACAGTAGCAATCAGCCCCAGCATTTT. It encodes CASRPDSSNQPQHF. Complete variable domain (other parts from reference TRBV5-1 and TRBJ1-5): KAGVTQTPRYLIKTRGQQVTLSCSPISGHRSVSWYQQTPGQGLQFLFEYFSETQRNKGNFPGRFSGRQFSNSRSEMNVSTLELGDSALYLCASRPDSSNQPQHFGDGTRLSIL.

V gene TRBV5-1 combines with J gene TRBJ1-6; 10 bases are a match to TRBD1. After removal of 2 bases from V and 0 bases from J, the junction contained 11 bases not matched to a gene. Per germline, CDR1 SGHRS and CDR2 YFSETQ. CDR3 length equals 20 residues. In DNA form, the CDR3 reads TGCGCCAGCAGCTTAGGCCTGGGACAGGGGAGTATCTCCTATAATTCACCCCTCCACTTT. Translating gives CASSLGLGQGSISYNSPLHF.

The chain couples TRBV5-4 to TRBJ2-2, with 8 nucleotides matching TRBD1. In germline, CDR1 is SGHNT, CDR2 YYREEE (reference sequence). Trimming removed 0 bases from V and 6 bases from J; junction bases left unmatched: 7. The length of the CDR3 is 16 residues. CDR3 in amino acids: CASSLAQGARAGELFF. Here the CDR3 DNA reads TGTGCCAGCAGCTTGGCCCAGGGGGCCAGGGCCGGGGAGCTGTTTTTT. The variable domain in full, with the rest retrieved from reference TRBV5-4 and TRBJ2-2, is ETGVTQSPTHLIKTRGQQVTLRCSSQSGHNTVSWYQQALGQGPQFIFQYYREEENGRGNFPPRFSGLQFPNYSSELNVNALELDDSALYLCASSLAQGARAGELFFGEGSRLTVL.

The CDR3 is CASSLNRGQGGYEQYF. The CDR3 DNA reads as TGTGCCAGCTCACTTAATCGAGGACAGGGGGGGTACGAGCAGTACTTC. The chain joins TRBV18 to TRBJ2-7, with 10 nucleotides matching TRBD1. V lost 4 bases and J lost 4; bases outside the gene matches: 10. Germline V CDR1 and CDR2: KGHSH, LQKENI. The CDR3 has 16 residues.

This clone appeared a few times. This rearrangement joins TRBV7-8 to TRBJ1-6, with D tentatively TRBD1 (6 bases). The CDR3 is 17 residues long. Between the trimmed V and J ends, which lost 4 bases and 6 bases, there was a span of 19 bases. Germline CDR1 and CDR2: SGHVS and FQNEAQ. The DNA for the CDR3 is TGTGCCAGCAGCTCGCGTGGGGGCCAGGGAGCTAATTCACCCCTCCACTTT. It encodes CASSSRGGQGANSPLHF.